This is a list of T cell receptor beta chains from one sample in a study of early T cells in non-severe SARS-CoV-2 infection. Each CDR3 protein gets one entry after TCRdb re-called the 5' RACE reads with MiXCR. The sample shows roughly 64,000 distinct CDR3 sequences, 10% to 15% of them seen only once. The sample comprised whole blood. The origin of the receptors is an adult who was a healthcare worker with PCR-confirmed SARS-CoV-2 infection or an uninfected control (not recorded which). Each CDR3 is given with its conserved first and last residue. Fields, in order: V gene, J gene, D gene, clone size, CDR3 DNA, CDR3 protein. The D gene is left open where the match is weak. Some rows mark clone size as missing; the rest say once, few, many or name a class of expanded clone.

TRBV29-1,TRBJ1-2,NA,NA,TGCAGCGTTGAAGGGGACGTAAACTATGGCTACACCTTC,CSVEGDVNYGYTF
TRBV7-2,TRBJ2-3,NA,NA,TGTGCCAGCAGCTTAGGGTTCGATGACACAGATACGCAGTATTTT,CASSLGFDDTDTQYF
TRBV5-1,TRBJ2-3,TRBD2,many,TGCGCCAGCAGCGCTGGGACTAGCGACGGCACAGATACGCAGTATTTT,CASSAGTSDGTDTQYF
TRBV2,TRBJ1-1,NA,many,TGTGCCAGCAGTGTGACACAGAACACTGAAGCTTTCTTT,CASSVTQNTEAFF
TRBV7-7,TRBJ2-1,NA,NA,TGTGCTAGCAGCGGCGACGGGGACAATGAGCAGTTCTTC,CASSGDGDNEQFF
TRBV7-7,TRBJ2-5,NA,few,TGTGCCAGCAGCGCAGAAGGAGAGACCCAGTACTTC,CASSAEGETQYF
TRBV27,TRBJ1-1,NA,NA,TGTGCCAGCAGTTGGTTAGCGAACACTGAAGCTTTCTTT,CASSWLANTEAFF
TRBV20-1,TRBJ2-3,TRBD2,NA,TGCAGTGCAGAAGCAGGGACTAGCGGTTTTAGAGCTGGAGATACGCAGTATTTT,CSAEAGTSGFRAGDTQYF
TRBV11-2,TRBJ2-7,TRBD1,NA,TGTGCCAGCAGCTCGCCGACAGGGTACCACGAGCAGTACTTC,CASSSPTGYHEQYF
TRBV6-2/TRBV6-3,TRBJ2-5,TRBD2,few,TGTGCCAGCAGTGCCCCACAGCGGGGGGCACAAGAGACCCAGTACTTC,CASSAPQRGAQETQYF
TRBV6-6,TRBJ2-1,TRBD1,NA,TGTGCCAGCAGACCTCGCGACAGGGGGCGGAATGAGCAGTTCTTC,CASRPRDRGRNEQFF
TRBV7-6,TRBJ2-7,NA,NA,TGTGCCAGCAGCCCAGGGCCAGCGTACGAGCAGTACTTC,CASSPGPAYEQYF
TRBV7-9,TRBJ2-1,NA,few,TGTGCCAGCAGCGGAGCCCTTGATCGCAATGAGCAGTTCTTC,CASSGALDRNEQFF
TRBV10-3,TRBJ1-2,NA,few,TGTGCCATCAGTGAGTCGAGGGCGGCCCGCTATGGCTACACCTTC,CAISESRAARYGYTF
TRBV6-1,TRBJ2-7,TRBD1,many,TGTGCCAGCAGCGACAGGGCCTACGAGCAGTACTTC,CASSDRAYEQYF
TRBV20-1,TRBJ1-1,NA,NA,TGCAGTGCTAGCCCCAGGGGTACTGAAGCTTTCTTT,CSASPRGTEAFF
TRBV29-1,TRBJ1-3,NA,many,TGCAGCGTTGACAGGGGAAACACCATATATTTT,CSVDRGNTIYF
TRBV7-2,TRBJ2-3,NA,NA,TGTGCCAGCAGCTCCCGGGAGAACACAGATACGCAGTATTTT,CASSSRENTDTQYF
TRBV25-1,TRBJ1-2,NA,few,TGTGCCAGCAGCCAGGGTCGGGGCTACACCTTC,CASSQGRGYTF
TRBV20-1,TRBJ1-1,TRBD1,NA,TGCAGTGCGATAGACAGGGAACGAATGAACACTGAAGCTTTCTTT,CSAIDRERMNTEAFF
TRBV6-1,TRBJ1-4,TRBD1,few,TGTGCCAGCAGGGACAGGGGGCAAGAAAAACTGTTTTTT,CASRDRGQEKLFF
TRBV7-6,TRBJ2-1,NA,many,TGTGCCAGCAGCTTAGCCTCCGGTCTCGGGCGAGGGGAGGCGTATGAGCAGTTCTTC,CASSLASGLGRGEAYEQFF
TRBV4-3,TRBJ2-2,NA,few,TGCGCCAGCAGCCAAGATACGGGTAACACCGGGGAGCTGTTTTTT,CASSQDTGNTGELFF
TRBV29-1,TRBJ1-1,TRBD1,NA,TGCAGCGTTTCAGGGGGCACTGAAGCTTTCTTT,CSVSGGTEAFF
TRBV9,TRBJ2-3,TRBD2,NA,TGTGCCAGCAGCCCTAGCGGGGTAAGAGATACGCAGTATTTT,CASSPSGVRDTQYF
TRBV10-2,TRBJ1-1,NA,NA,TGCGCCAGCAGGCAAGGGGCTAACACTGAAGCTTTCTTT,CASRQGANTEAFF
TRBV7-2,TRBJ1-1,TRBD1,few,TGTGCCAGCAGCTTACAGGGGGCGTATCGTGAAGCTTTCTTT,CASSLQGAYREAFF
TRBV20-1,TRBJ2-1,NA,NA,TGCAGTGCCCTATTGAGTTTCTCTGAGCAGTTCTTC,CSALLSFSEQFF